Listed below are T cell receptor beta chains from one sample, sequenced in a study of blood T cells in healthy people across ages. TCRdb redid the calling of the 5' RACE reads with MiXCR, one entry per CDR3 protein. The table shows roughly 1.6 million distinct CDR3 sequences, with around 36% occurring only once. The sample comprised blood. The receptors shown here come from a woman in her 30s in good health. Each CDR3 is given with its conserved first and last residue. D genes are given only for firm matches.

v_call	d_call	j_call	cdr3_aa
TRBV12-3/TRBV12-4	-	TRBJ1-2	CASSLSRGNGYGYTF
TRBV12-3/TRBV12-4	-	TRBJ1-2	CASSLGSAYGYTF
TRBV7-6	-	TRBJ1-1	CASSLAGADTEAFF
TRBV6-5	TRBD2	TRBJ2-4	CAGFTLAEPQEQYF
TRBV20-1	TRBD2	TRBJ2-7	CSARDLLAGEVTYEQYF
TRBV20-1	TRBD2	TRBJ2-7	CSAPTAGVSYEQYF
TRBV20-1	TRBD1	TRBJ1-4	CSARVRQGNEKLFF
TRBV24-1	-	TRBJ1-5	CATSDRTSRYNQPQHF
TRBV20-1	-	TRBJ2-1	CSAAQGFGNEQFF
TRBV15	TRBD1	TRBJ1-1	CATSTRDRGNTEAFF
TRBV4-1	-	TRBJ1-5	CASRETGRGNQPQHF
TRBV29-1	-	TRBJ1-1	CSVESDRKNTEAFF
TRBV24-1	TRBD1	TRBJ2-7	CATSDTGTGAGEQYF
TRBV29-1	TRBD1	TRBJ1-2	CSALFGWKQGAHGYTF
TRBV28	TRBD1	TRBJ2-4	CASSRTGENIQYF
TRBV7-3	TRBD2	TRBJ2-2	CATGSGGNTGELFF
TRBV27	TRBD2	TRBJ2-1	CASGIGTSGRTLKFF